A single TCR beta chain is shown here with its context. The sample belongs to a study of blood T cell repertoires in COVID-19. Clones were read by immunoSEQ multiplex PCR, and TCRdb kept only the in-frame ones, dropping some. The sample shows about 270,000 clones, 83% of them seen only once. The CDR3 sequence is 15 residues long. V was clipped by 2 bases and J by 6 bases, with 15 bases between them. The germline gives CDR1 SGHTS, CDR2 YDEGEE. The sequence was obtained from a woman aged 50 to 60 who had recovered from COVID-19. V usage is TRBV5-8 and J usage is TRBJ1-5, with D possibly matching TRBD1 (5 bases). Sequenced material: peripheral blood. In DNA form, the CDR3 reads TGTGCCAGCAGCTTCGGGGCGGGAAGGGCTCAGCCCCAGCATTTT. Amino acid sequence: CASSFGAGRAQPQHF.